These T cell receptor beta chains were read from a single sample in a study of shared clonotypes between healthy human individuals. Sequencing used immunoSEQ multiplex PCR; TCRdb keeps in-frame clones, though not all of them. The sample yields 2 million to 2.5 million clones, less than 95% seen once. The sample comprised naive CD8+ T cells sorted from blood. All receptors come from a young man in good health. CDR3s include the opening cysteine and the closing phenylalanine or tryptophan. A D gene is named only where the DNA matches it firmly. Part of the rows lack a size; the others show once, few, many or a class for expanded clones.

d_call: NA; clone_size: NA; v_call: TRBV9; j_call: TRBJ2-2; cdr3_aa: CASSVPGLGGELFF; cdr3_nt: TGTGCCAGCAGCGTCCCGGGACTGGGCGGGGAGCTGTTTTTT
d_call: TRBD2; clone_size: NA; v_call: TRBV2; j_call: TRBJ2-5; cdr3_aa: CASSENSGLAGEETQYF; cdr3_nt: TGTGCCAGCAGTGAGAACTCGGGACTAGCGGGGGAAGAGACCCAGTACTTC
d_call: NA; clone_size: NA; v_call: TRBV5-4; j_call: TRBJ2-3; cdr3_aa: CASSLGDVAFTDTQYF; cdr3_nt: TGTGCCAGCAGCTTGGGGGACGTAGCTTTCACAGATACGCAGTATTTT
d_call: TRBD1; clone_size: NA; v_call: TRBV11-2; j_call: TRBJ2-7; cdr3_aa: CASSSGQGIYEQYF; cdr3_nt: TGTGCCAGCAGCTCGGGACAGGGGATCTACGAGCAGTACTTC
d_call: NA; clone_size: NA; v_call: TRBV11-2; j_call: TRBJ2-7; cdr3_aa: CASSLGASHYSYEQYF; cdr3_nt: TGTGCCAGCAGCTTAGGAGCCTCACATTACTCCTACGAGCAGTACTTC
d_call: NA; clone_size: NA; v_call: TRBV7-9; j_call: TRBJ2-5; cdr3_aa: CASSLTGTTAETQYF; cdr3_nt: TGTGCCAGCAGCTTAACGGGGACCACGGCGGAGACCCAGTACTTC
d_call: NA; clone_size: NA; v_call: TRBV30; j_call: TRBJ1-5; cdr3_aa: CAWSQGSSGNQPQHF; cdr3_nt: TGTGCCTGGAGTCAGGGAAGTTCGGGCAATCAGCCCCAGCATTTT
d_call: TRBD2; clone_size: NA; v_call: TRBV19; j_call: TRBJ2-7; cdr3_aa: CASSIDPSGLASHEQYF; cdr3_nt: TGTGCCAGTAGTATAGACCCGTCGGGACTAGCTAGCCACGAGCAGTACTTC
d_call: TRBD1; clone_size: NA; v_call: TRBV27; j_call: TRBJ2-7; cdr3_aa: CASSETGQFEQYF; cdr3_nt: TGTGCCAGCAGTGAAACGGGACAGTTCGAGCAGTACTTC
d_call: TRBD1; clone_size: once; v_call: TRBV2; j_call: TRBJ1-1; cdr3_aa: CASSAPGRGEAFF; cdr3_nt: TGTGCCAGCAGTGCCCCGGGCAGGGGGGAAGCTTTCTTT
d_call: TRBD1; clone_size: once; v_call: TRBV18; j_call: TRBJ2-7; cdr3_aa: CASSPDRENYEQYF; cdr3_nt: TGTGCCAGCTCACCCGACAGGGAAAACTACGAGCAGTACTTC
d_call: TRBD2; clone_size: NA; v_call: TRBV2; j_call: TRBJ2-2; cdr3_aa: CASSGPAGVNTGELFF; cdr3_nt: TGTGCCAGCAGTGGCCCAGCGGGGGTCAACACCGGGGAGCTGTTTTTT
d_call: NA; clone_size: NA; v_call: TRBV7-9; j_call: TRBJ2-3; cdr3_aa: CASSFAMDTQYF; cdr3_nt: TGTGCCAGCAGCTTCGCCATGGATACGCAGTATTTT
d_call: NA; clone_size: NA; v_call: TRBV2; j_call: TRBJ2-5; cdr3_aa: CASSEVLEQYF; cdr3_nt: TGTGCCAGCAGTGAAGTCCTGGAGCAGTACTTC
d_call: NA; clone_size: NA; v_call: TRBV2; j_call: TRBJ2-1; cdr3_aa: CASSERRGPYNEQFF; cdr3_nt: TGTGCCAGCAGTGAGAGGAGGGGTCCCTACAATGAGCAGTTCTTC
d_call: NA; clone_size: NA; v_call: TRBV4-1; j_call: TRBJ2-7; cdr3_aa: CASSPRVTYEQYF; cdr3_nt: TGCGCCAGCAGTCCCAGGGTCACCTACGAGCAGTACTTC
d_call: TRBD1; clone_size: NA; v_call: TRBV7-9; j_call: TRBJ2-3; cdr3_aa: CASSRGQGTDTQYF; cdr3_nt: TGTGCCAGCAGCCGAGGACAGGGGACAGATACGCAGTATTTT
d_call: NA; clone_size: NA; v_call: TRBV19; j_call: TRBJ2-7; cdr3_aa: CASSIAGDYEQYF; cdr3_nt: TGTGCCAGTAGTATAGCTGGAGACTACGAGCAGTACTTC
d_call: TRBD1; clone_size: NA; v_call: TRBV5-6; j_call: TRBJ1-4; cdr3_aa: CASSFTLDRAKLFF; cdr3_nt: TGTGCCAGCAGCTTTACCCTGGACAGGGCGAAACTGTTTTTT
d_call: NA; clone_size: once; v_call: TRBV13; j_call: TRBJ2-7; cdr3_aa: CASSPPGQSYEQYF; cdr3_nt: TGTGCCAGCAGCCCGCCAGGACAGAGTTACGAGCAGTACTTC
d_call: NA; clone_size: NA; v_call: TRBV4-1; j_call: TRBJ2-7; cdr3_aa: CASSQDGAGLGYEQYF; cdr3_nt: TGCGCCAGCAGCCAAGATGGGGCGGGATTAGGCTACGAGCAGTACTTC
d_call: NA; clone_size: NA; v_call: TRBV27; j_call: TRBJ2-7; cdr3_aa: CASSLTGAGAYEQYF; cdr3_nt: TGTGCCAGCAGTCTTACAGGGGCGGGGGCCTACGAGCAGTACTTC
d_call: TRBD1; clone_size: NA; v_call: TRBV5-1; j_call: TRBJ2-1; cdr3_aa: CASSLYSQGRNEQFF; cdr3_nt: TGCGCCAGCAGCTTGTATTCACAGGGGCGTAATGAGCAGTTCTTC
d_call: NA; clone_size: NA; v_call: TRBV6-5; j_call: TRBJ2-2; cdr3_aa: CASSYEPHGGELFF; cdr3_nt: TGTGCCAGCAGTTATGAACCGCACGGCGGGGAGCTGTTTTTT
d_call: TRBD2; clone_size: NA; v_call: TRBV27; j_call: TRBJ2-1; cdr3_aa: CASSSGGAGEQFF; cdr3_nt: TGTGCCAGCAGTTCCGGGGGGGCCGGTGAGCAGTTCTTC
d_call: NA; clone_size: NA; v_call: TRBV19; j_call: TRBJ1-5; cdr3_aa: CASSSLTTYPRVNQPQHF; cdr3_nt: TGTGCCAGTAGTTCCTTGACGACATACCCAAGAGTGAATCAGCCCCAGCATTTT
d_call: NA; clone_size: NA; v_call: TRBV6-5; j_call: TRBJ1-2; cdr3_aa: CASGPDGLNYGYTF; cdr3_nt: TGTGCCAGCGGACCAGACGGACTTAACTATGGCTACACCTTC
d_call: TRBD2; clone_size: NA; v_call: TRBV6-5; j_call: TRBJ2-1; cdr3_aa: CASSYTVASGVNEQFF; cdr3_nt: TGTGCCAGCAGTTATACGGTGGCTAGCGGGGTCAATGAGCAGTTCTTC
d_call: TRBD1; clone_size: NA; v_call: TRBV7-9; j_call: TRBJ2-7; cdr3_aa: CASSNPGTGGYEQYF; cdr3_nt: TGTGCCAGCAGCAACCCCGGGACAGGCGGCTACGAGCAGTACTTC
d_call: NA; clone_size: NA; v_call: TRBV11-2; j_call: TRBJ2-7; cdr3_aa: CASSLGLSKGGYEQYF; cdr3_nt: TGTGCCAGCAGCCTGGGACTTTCAAAAGGCGGCTACGAGCAGTACTTC
d_call: TRBD1; clone_size: NA; v_call: TRBV5-1; j_call: TRBJ2-7; cdr3_aa: CASNVGGLDEQYF; cdr3_nt: TGCGCCAGCAATGTAGGGGGCTTGGACGAGCAGTACTTC
d_call: NA; clone_size: NA; v_call: TRBV21-1; j_call: TRBJ1-2; cdr3_aa: CASSSPGRYYGYTF; cdr3_nt: TGTGCCAGCAGCAGTCCAGGGAGGTACTATGGCTACACCTTC
d_call: NA; clone_size: NA; v_call: TRBV2; j_call: TRBJ1-1; cdr3_aa: CASSEWLGGATEAFF; cdr3_nt: TGTGCCAGCAGTGAATGGCTGGGGGGCGCGACTGAAGCTTTCTTT
d_call: TRBD1; clone_size: few; v_call: TRBV29-1; j_call: TRBJ1-1; cdr3_aa: CSVLTGGFTEAFF; cdr3_nt: TGCAGCGTCCTGACAGGGGGCTTCACTGAAGCTTTCTTT
d_call: NA; clone_size: NA; v_call: TRBV1; j_call: TRBJ2-7; cdr3_aa: CTSSQAGGASRWRSYEQYF; cdr3_nt: TGCACCAGCAGCCAAGCGGGGGGGGCTAGCCGCTGGAGGTCCTACGAGCAGTACTTC
d_call: NA; clone_size: NA; v_call: TRBV6-5; j_call: TRBJ1-5; cdr3_aa: CASSGQGIQPQHF; cdr3_nt: TGTGCCAGCAGTGGCCAGGGTATACAGCCCCAGCATTTT
d_call: NA; clone_size: NA; v_call: TRBV7-9; j_call: TRBJ2-7; cdr3_aa: CASTPGGSTYEQYF; cdr3_nt: TGTGCCAGCACCCCCGGGGGTAGTACCTACGAGCAGTACTTC
d_call: TRBD2; clone_size: NA; v_call: TRBV28; j_call: TRBJ2-5; cdr3_aa: CASSLPRTSGDETQYF; cdr3_nt: TGTGCCAGCAGTCTACCCCGGACTAGCGGGGATGAGACCCAGTACTTC
d_call: TRBD2; clone_size: NA; v_call: TRBV11-2; j_call: TRBJ2-4; cdr3_aa: CASSLLSGSEGAKNIQYF; cdr3_nt: TGTGCCAGCAGCCTTCTAAGCGGGAGTGAAGGAGCCAAAAACATTCAGTACTTC
d_call: NA; clone_size: NA; v_call: TRBV9; j_call: TRBJ2-7; cdr3_aa: CASSADSGSEQYF; cdr3_nt: TGTGCCAGCAGCGCCGACAGCGGATCCGAGCAGTACTTC
d_call: TRBD1; clone_size: NA; v_call: TRBV4-2; j_call: TRBJ2-5; cdr3_aa: CASSQDTGDRAAETQYF; cdr3_nt: TGTGCCAGCAGCCAGGATACCGGGGACAGGGCAGCGGAGACCCAGTACTTC
d_call: TRBD2; clone_size: NA; v_call: TRBV4-3; j_call: TRBJ2-1; cdr3_aa: CASSPGHRTSGDNEQFF; cdr3_nt: TGCGCCAGCAGCCCGGGGCATAGGACTAGCGGGGACAATGAGCAGTTCTTC
d_call: NA; clone_size: NA; v_call: TRBV20-1; j_call: TRBJ2-7; cdr3_aa: CSVAANYEQYF; cdr3_nt: TGCAGTGTTGCCGCTAACTACGAGCAGTACTTC
d_call: NA; clone_size: NA; v_call: TRBV19; j_call: TRBJ2-2; cdr3_aa: CASSILAGVHGELFF; cdr3_nt: TGTGCCAGTAGTATATTAGCTGGAGTACACGGGGAGCTGTTTTTT
d_call: NA; clone_size: once; v_call: TRBV7-9; j_call: TRBJ1-3; cdr3_aa: CASSLVGDYSGNTIYF; cdr3_nt: TGTGCCAGCAGCTTAGTAGGGGACTACTCTGGAAACACCATATATTTT
d_call: NA; clone_size: NA; v_call: TRBV2; j_call: TRBJ2-7; cdr3_aa: CASIPTEGSYEQYF; cdr3_nt: TGTGCCAGCATCCCGACAGAGGGGTCCTACGAGCAGTACTTC
d_call: NA; clone_size: NA; v_call: TRBV30; j_call: TRBJ2-7; cdr3_aa: CAWSGTFYEQYF; cdr3_nt: TGTGCCTGGAGTGGGACATTCTACGAGCAGTACTTC
d_call: NA; clone_size: once; v_call: TRBV4-3; j_call: TRBJ2-3; cdr3_aa: CASSQGGVEYTQYF; cdr3_nt: TGCGCCAGCAGCCAAGGGGGAGTCGAGTATACGCAGTATTTT
d_call: TRBD2; clone_size: NA; v_call: TRBV6-6; j_call: TRBJ2-1; cdr3_aa: CASSLLAGANNEQFF; cdr3_nt: TGTGCCAGCAGTTTGCTAGCGGGGGCGAACAATGAGCAGTTCTTC
d_call: NA; clone_size: few; v_call: TRBV5-4; j_call: TRBJ1-1; cdr3_aa: CASSESPMGGTGTEAFF; cdr3_nt: TGTGCCAGCAGCGAGAGCCCAATGGGGGGCACTGGGACTGAAGCTTTCTTT
d_call: NA; clone_size: NA; v_call: TRBV4-3; j_call: TRBJ2-7; cdr3_aa: CASSQGRGRGPYEQYF; cdr3_nt: TGCGCCAGCAGCCAGGGCCGTGGAAGGGGCCCCTACGAGCAGTACTTC